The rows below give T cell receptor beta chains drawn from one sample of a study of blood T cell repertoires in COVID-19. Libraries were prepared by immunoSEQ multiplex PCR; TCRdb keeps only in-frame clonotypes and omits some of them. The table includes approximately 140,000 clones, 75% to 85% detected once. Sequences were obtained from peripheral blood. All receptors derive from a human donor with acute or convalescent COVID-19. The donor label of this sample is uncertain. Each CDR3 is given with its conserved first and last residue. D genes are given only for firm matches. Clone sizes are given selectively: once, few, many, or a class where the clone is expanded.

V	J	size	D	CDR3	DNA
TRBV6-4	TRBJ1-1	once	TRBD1	CASSVPGQGAVTEAFF	TGTGCCAGCAGTGTCCCGGGACAGGGGGCAGTCACTGAAGCTTTCTTT
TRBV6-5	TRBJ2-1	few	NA	CASSSQGHEQFF	TGTGCCAGCAGTTCGCAGGGTCATGAGCAGTTCTTC
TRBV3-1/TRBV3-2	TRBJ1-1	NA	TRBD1	CASSFRDRMTEAFF	TGTGCCAGCAGCTTCCGGGACAGGATGACTGAAGCTTTCTTT
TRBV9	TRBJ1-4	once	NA	CASSVDGSEGRKLFF	TGTGCCAGCAGCGTAGATGGGTCAGAGGGTCGAAAACTGTTTTTT
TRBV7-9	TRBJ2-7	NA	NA	CASSNRITDEQYF	TGTGCCAGCAGCAACAGGATAACGGACGAGCAGTACTTC
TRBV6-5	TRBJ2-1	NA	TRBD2	CASSYRGGEEQFF	TGTGCCAGCAGTTACCGGGGGGGTGAAGAGCAGTTCTTC
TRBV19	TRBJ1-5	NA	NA	CASSIGVGTDNQPQHF	TGTGCCAGTAGTATCGGGGTGGGAACAGACAATCAGCCCCAGCATTTT
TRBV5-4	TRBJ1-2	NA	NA	CASSFLTLGYTF	TGTGCCAGCAGCTTTCTGACACTTGGCTACACCTTC
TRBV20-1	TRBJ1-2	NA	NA	CSASAGDGYTF	TGCAGTGCTAGTGCAGGGGATGGCTACACCTTC
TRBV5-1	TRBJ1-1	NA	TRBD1	CASSSTGEWGTEAFF	TGCGCCAGCAGCTCGACAGGGGAATGGGGCACTGAAGCTTTCTTT
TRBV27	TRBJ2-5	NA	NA	CASSLSKKGGGKETQYF	TGTGCCAGCAGTTTATCCAAGAAGGGGGGAGGGAAGGAGACCCAGTACTTC
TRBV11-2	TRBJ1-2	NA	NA	CASSPLGGDYGYTF	TGTGCCAGCAGCCCCCTGGGGGGTGACTATGGCTACACCTTC
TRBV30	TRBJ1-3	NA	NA	CAWVEGGGWNTIYF	TGTGCCTGGGTAGAGGGCGGCGGTTGGAACACCATATATTTT
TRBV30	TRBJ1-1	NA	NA	CAWRHTESRTEAFF	TGTGCCTGGAGACACACAGAGTCAAGGACTGAAGCTTTCTTT
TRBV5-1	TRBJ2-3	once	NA	CASSLSGSGDTQYF	TGCGCCAGCAGCTTAAGCGGGTCCGGGGATACGCAGTATTTT
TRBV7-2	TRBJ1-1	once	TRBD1	CASSLLWHRGVSGTEAFF	TGTGCCAGCAGCTTATTGTGGCACAGGGGAGTATCAGGCACTGAAGCTTTCTTT
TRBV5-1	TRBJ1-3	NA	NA	CARGAGSEGNTIYF	TGCGCCAGGGGGGCAGGATCGGAGGGAAACACCATATATTTT
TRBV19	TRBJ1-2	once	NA	CASSPNRGAGYTF	TGTGCCAGTAGTCCGAATCGGGGGGCTGGCTACACCTTC
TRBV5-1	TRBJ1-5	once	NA	CASSPAWGGQPQHF	TGCGCCAGCAGCCCCGCTTGGGGGGGGCAGCCCCAGCATTTT
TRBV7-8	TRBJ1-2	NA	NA	CASSLEGGTLYGYTF	TGTGCCAGCAGCTTAGAAGGAGGCACTTTGTATGGCTACACCTTC
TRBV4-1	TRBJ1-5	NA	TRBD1	CASSQEGQGYQPQHF	TGCGCCAGCAGCCAAGAAGGACAGGGATATCAGCCCCAGCATTTT
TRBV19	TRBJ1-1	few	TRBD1	CASSPGQLEWNTEAFF	TGTGCCAGTAGTCCGGGACAGCTGGAGTGGAACACTGAAGCTTTCTTT
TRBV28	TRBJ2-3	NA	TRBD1	CASSSQDRGTTDTQYF	TGTGCCAGCAGTTCCCAGGACAGGGGCACCACAGATACGCAGTATTTT
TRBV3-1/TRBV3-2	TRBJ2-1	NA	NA	CASSPLPGNNEQFF	TGTGCCAGCAGCCCCCTTCCGGGAAACAATGAGCAGTTCTTC
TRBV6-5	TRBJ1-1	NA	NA	CASNRDPSSRAFF	TGTGCCAGCAATCGTGATCCGTCTTCTAGAGCTTTCTTT
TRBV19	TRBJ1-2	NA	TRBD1	CASNHQTTTGVDGYTF	TGTGCCAGTAACCATCAAACTACGACAGGGGTCGATGGCTACACCTTC
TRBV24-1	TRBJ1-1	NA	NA	CATSAWGGTEAFF	TGTGCCACCAGTGCCTGGGGGGGCACTGAAGCTTTCTTT
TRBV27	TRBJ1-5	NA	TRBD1	CASSSGQGARQPQHF	TGTGCCAGCAGTTCAGGACAGGGGGCACGCCAGCCCCAGCATTTT
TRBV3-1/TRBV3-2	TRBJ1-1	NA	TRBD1	CASSFRQGTQGFGTEAFF	TGTGCCAGCAGCTTTCGACAGGGGACCCAGGGGTTCGGCACTGAAGCTTTCTTT
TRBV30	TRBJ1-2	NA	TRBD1	CAWGGQRTSPSTF	TGTGCCTGGGGGGGACAGCGTACTTCCCCCTCGACCTTC
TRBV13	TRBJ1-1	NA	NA	CASSQRGNMNTEAFF	TGTGCCAGCAGCCAGCGGGGCAACATGAACACTGAAGCTTTCTTT
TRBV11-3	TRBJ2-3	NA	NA	CASSSGGPLTDTQYF	TGTGCCAGCAGCTCAGGGGGGCCCTTGACAGATACGCAGTATTTT
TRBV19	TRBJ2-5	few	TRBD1	CASSLSGTGPYQETQYF	TGTGCCAGTAGTTTATCCGGGACAGGGCCGTACCAAGAGACCCAGTACTTC
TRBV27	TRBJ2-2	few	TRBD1	CASTWTGPPGELFF	TGTGCCAGCACCTGGACAGGACCTCCCGGGGAGCTGTTTTTT
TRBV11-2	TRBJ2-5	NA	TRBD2	CASSSFSGEETQYF	TGTGCCAGCAGCTCCTTTAGCGGGGAAGAGACCCAGTACTTC
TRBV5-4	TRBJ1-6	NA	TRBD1	CASSLENRDSSPLHF	TGTGCCAGCAGCCTCGAGAACAGGGACAGTTCACCCCTCCACTTT
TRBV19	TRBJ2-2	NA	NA	CATARQASNTGELFF	TGTGCCACCGCCAGACAGGCCTCTAACACCGGGGAGCTGTTTTTT
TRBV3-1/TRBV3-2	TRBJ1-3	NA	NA	CASSPQQDTIYF	TGTGCCAGCAGCCCTCAACAGGACACCATATATTTT
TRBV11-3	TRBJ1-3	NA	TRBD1	CASSARQGAGNTIYF	TGTGCCAGCAGCGCCCGACAGGGAGCGGGAAACACCATATATTTT
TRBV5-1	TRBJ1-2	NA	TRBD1	CASSLAGGEVNGYTF	TGCGCCAGCAGCTTGGCAGGGGGCGAGGTCAATGGCTACACCTTC
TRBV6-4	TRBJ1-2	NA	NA	CASSLDAGPYGYTF	TGTGCCAGCAGCCTCGATGCAGGGCCTTATGGCTACACCTTC
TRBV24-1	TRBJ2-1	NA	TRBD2	CATSRSGGANEQFF	TGTGCCACCAGTAGGAGCGGGGGGGCCAATGAGCAGTTCTTC
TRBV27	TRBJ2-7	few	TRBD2	CASSLIGTSGTYEQYF	TGTGCCAGCAGTTTAATCGGGACTAGCGGCACCTACGAGCAGTACTTC
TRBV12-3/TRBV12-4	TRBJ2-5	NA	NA	CASGHRARETQYF	TGTGCCAGCGGCCACAGGGCGCGAGAGACCCAGTACTTC
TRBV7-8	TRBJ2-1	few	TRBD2	CATSGGAAYNEQFF	TGTGCCACCTCCGGGGGGGCCGCCTACAATGAGCAGTTCTTC
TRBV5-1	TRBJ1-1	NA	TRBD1	CASSSEGTAYTEAFF	TGCGCCAGCAGCTCTGAGGGGACAGCATACACTGAAGCTTTCTTT
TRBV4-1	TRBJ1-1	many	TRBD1	CASSRQGWNTEAFF	TGCGCCAGCAGCAGACAGGGATGGAACACTGAAGCTTTCTTT
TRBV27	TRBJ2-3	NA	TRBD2	CASSVSGGADTQYF	TGTGCCAGCAGTGTTAGCGGGGGGGCAGATACGCAGTATTTT
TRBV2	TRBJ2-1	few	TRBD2	CASRRSSGGHYNEQFF	TGTGCCAGCAGGCGTTCTAGCGGGGGGCATTATAATGAGCAGTTCTTC